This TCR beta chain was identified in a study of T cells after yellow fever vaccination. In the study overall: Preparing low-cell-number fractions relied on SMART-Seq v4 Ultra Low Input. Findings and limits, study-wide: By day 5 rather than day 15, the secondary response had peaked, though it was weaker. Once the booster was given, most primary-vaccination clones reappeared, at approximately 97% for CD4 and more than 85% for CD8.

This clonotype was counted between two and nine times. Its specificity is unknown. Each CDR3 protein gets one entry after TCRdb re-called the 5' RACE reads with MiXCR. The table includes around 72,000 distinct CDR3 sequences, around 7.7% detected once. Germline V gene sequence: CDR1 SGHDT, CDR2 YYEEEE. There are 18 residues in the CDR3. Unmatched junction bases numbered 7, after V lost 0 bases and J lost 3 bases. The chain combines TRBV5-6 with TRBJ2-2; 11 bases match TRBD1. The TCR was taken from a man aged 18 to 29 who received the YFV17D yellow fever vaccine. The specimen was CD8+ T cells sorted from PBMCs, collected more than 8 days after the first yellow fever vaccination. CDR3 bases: TGTGCCAGCAGCTTGGCCGGAGGACAGGGGGCGCACACCGGGGAGCTGTTTTTT. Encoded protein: CASSLAGGQGAHTGELFF.